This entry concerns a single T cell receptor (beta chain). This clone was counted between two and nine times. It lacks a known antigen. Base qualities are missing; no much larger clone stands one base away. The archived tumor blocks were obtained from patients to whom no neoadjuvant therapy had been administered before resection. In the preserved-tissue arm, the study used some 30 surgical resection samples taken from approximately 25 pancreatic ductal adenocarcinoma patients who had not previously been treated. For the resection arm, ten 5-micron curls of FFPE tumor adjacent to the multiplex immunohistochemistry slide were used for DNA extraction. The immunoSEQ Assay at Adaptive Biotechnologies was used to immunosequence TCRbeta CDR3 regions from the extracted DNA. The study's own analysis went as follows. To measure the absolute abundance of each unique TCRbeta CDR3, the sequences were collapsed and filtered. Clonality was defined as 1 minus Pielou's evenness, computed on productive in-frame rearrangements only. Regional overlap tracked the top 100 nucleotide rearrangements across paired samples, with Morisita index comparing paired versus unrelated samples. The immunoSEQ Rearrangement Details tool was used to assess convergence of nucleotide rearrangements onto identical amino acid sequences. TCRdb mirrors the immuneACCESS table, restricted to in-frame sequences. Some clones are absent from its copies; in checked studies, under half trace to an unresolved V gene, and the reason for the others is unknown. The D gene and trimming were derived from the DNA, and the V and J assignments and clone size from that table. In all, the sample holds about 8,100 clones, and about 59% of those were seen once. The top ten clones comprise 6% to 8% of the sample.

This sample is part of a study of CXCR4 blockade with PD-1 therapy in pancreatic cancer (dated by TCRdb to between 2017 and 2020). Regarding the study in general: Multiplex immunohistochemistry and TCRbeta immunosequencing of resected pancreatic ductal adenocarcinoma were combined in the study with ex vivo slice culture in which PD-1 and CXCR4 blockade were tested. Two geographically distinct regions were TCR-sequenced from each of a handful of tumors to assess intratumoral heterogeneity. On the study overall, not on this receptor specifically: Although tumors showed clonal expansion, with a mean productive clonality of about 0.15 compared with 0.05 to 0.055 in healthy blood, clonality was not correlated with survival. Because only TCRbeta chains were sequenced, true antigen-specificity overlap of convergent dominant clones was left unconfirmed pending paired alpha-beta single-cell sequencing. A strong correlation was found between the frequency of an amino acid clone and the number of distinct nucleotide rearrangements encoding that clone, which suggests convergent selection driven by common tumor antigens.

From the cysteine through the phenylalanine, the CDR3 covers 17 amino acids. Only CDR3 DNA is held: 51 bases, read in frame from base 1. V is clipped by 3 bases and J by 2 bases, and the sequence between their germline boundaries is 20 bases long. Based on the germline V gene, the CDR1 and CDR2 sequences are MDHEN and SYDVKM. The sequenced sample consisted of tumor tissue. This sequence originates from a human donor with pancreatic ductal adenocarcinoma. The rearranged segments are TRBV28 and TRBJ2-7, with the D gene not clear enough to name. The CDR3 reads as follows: CASSLISSRELPYEQYF. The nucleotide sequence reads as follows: TGTGCCAGCAGTTTGATTTCCAGCCGAGAGCTCCCCTACGAGCAGTACTTC.